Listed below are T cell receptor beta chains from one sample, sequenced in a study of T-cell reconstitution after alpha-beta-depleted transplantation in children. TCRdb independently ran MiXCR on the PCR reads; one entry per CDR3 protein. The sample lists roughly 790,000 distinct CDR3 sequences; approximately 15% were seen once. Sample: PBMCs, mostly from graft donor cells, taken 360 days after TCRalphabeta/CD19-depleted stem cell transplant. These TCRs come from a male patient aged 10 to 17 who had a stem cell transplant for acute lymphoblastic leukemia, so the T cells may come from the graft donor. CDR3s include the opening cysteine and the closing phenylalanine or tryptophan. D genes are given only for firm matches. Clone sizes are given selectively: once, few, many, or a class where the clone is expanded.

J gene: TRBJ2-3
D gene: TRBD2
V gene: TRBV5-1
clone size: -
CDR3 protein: CASSWSFSGREGDTQYF
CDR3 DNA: TGCGCCAGCAGCTGGAGCTTCAGCGGGAGGGAGGGAGATACGCAGTATTTT

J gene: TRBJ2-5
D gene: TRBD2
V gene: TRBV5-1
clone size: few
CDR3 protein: CASSLELADHRETQYF
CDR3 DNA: TGCGCCAGCAGCTTGGAGCTAGCGGACCATCGGGAGACCCAGTACTTC

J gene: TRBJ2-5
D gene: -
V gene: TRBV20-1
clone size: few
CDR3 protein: CSARKGFSETQYF
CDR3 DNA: TGCAGTGCTCGAAAGGGGTTTAGCGAGACCCAGTACTTC

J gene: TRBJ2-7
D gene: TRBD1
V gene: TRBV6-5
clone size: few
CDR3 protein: CASSYSDRVITHEQYF
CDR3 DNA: TGTGCCAGCAGTTACAGCGACAGGGTGATAACCCACGAGCAGTACTTC

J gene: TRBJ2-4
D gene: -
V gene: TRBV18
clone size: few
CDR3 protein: CASSPWVIGAKNIQYF
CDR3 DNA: TGTGCCAGCTCACCATGGGTTATAGGAGCCAAAAACATTCAGTACTTC

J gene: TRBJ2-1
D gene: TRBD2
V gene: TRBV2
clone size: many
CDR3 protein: CASSDPGLAVDEQFF
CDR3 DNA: TGTGCCAGCAGTGACCCGGGACTAGCGGTCGATGAGCAGTTCTTC

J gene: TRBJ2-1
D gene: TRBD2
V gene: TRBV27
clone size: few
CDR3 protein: CASISLGGLGLAGTSSYNEQFF
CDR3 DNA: TGTGCCAGCATTTCTCTGGGGGGGCTGGGACTAGCGGGTACAAGCTCCTACAATGAGCAGTTCTTC

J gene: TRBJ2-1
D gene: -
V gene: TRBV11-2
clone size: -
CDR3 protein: CASSFGAALGFEQFF
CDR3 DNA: TGTGCCAGCAGCTTTGGGGCAGCCCTAGGGTTCGAGCAGTTCTTC

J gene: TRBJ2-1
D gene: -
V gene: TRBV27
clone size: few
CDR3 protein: CASSPPLGYNEQFF
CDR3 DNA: TGTGCCAGCAGTCCCCCTTTAGGATACAATGAGCAGTTCTTC

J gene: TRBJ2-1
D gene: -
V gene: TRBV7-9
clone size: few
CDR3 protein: CASRNGQPNEQFF
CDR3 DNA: TGTGCCAGCAGGAACGGACAGCCCAATGAGCAGTTCTTC

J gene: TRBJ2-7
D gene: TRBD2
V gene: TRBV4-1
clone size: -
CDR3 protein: CASSQEVPGGGTYEQYF
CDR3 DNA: TGCGCCAGCAGCCAAGAAGTCCCGGGCGGGGGAACCTACGAGCAGTACTTC

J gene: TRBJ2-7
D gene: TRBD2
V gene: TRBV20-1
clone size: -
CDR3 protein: CSALPRTSGHVLYEQYF
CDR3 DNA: TGCAGTGCCCTACCCCGGACTAGCGGGCATGTCCTCTACGAGCAGTACTTC

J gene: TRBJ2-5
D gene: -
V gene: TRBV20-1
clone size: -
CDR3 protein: CSAIPGSETQYF
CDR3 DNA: TGCAGTGCTATCCCGGGATCAGAGACCCAGTACTTC

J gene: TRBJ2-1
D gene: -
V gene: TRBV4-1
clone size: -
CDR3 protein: CASSHMVSRSRTYNEQFF
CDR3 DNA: TGCGCCAGCAGCCACATGGTATCCCGGAGCCGGACCTACAATGAGCAGTTCTTC

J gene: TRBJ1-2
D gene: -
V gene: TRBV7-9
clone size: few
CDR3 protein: CASSSSTVSLNYGYTF
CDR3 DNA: TGTGCCAGCAGCTCCAGCACAGTCTCCCTTAACTATGGCTACACCTTC

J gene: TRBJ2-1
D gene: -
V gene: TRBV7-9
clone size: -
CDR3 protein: CASSGAGNSYNEQFF
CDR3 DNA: TGTGCCAGCAGCGGGGCCGGGAACTCCTACAATGAGCAGTTCTTC

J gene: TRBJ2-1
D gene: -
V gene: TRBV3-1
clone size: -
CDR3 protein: CASSQEGPVYNEQFF
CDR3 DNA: TGTGCCAGCAGCCAAGAGGGTCCTGTCTACAATGAGCAGTTCTTC

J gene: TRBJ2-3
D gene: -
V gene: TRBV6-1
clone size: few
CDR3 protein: CASSEGYPDTQYF
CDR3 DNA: TGTGCCAGCAGTGAAGGTTACCCAGATACGCAGTATTTT

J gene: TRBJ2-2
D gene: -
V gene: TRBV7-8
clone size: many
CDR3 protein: CASSLGGPTGELFF
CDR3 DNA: TGTGCCAGCAGCTTAGGGGGGCCGACCGGGGAGCTGTTTTTT

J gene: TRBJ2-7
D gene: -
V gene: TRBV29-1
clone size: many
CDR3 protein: CSVEKGAGYSYEQYF
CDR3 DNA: TGCAGCGTTGAAAAGGGGGCGGGATACTCCTACGAGCAGTACTTC

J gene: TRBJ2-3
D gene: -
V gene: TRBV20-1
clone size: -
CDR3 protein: CSATIGDTQYF
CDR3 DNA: TGCAGTGCTACCATCGGGGATACGCAGTATTTT

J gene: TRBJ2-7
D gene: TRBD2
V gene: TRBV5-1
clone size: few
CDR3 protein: CASSQLAGGSPYEQYF
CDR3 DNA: TGCGCCAGCAGCCAGCTAGCGGGAGGGAGCCCCTACGAGCAGTACTTC

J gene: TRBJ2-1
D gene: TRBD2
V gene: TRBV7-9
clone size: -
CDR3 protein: CASSVIAGPAYNEQFF
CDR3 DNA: TGTGCCAGCAGTGTGATAGCGGGGCCCGCCTACAATGAGCAGTTCTTC

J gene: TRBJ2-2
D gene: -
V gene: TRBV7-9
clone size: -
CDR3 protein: CASTSHGELFF
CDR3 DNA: TGTGCCAGCACCTCCCACGGGGAGCTGTTTTTT

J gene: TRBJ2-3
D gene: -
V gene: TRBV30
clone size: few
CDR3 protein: CAWRVQSTDTQYF
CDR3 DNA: TGTGCCTGGAGAGTACAAAGCACAGATACGCAGTATTTT

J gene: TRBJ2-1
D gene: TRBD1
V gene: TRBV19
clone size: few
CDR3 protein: CASSPIRGQGYNEQFF
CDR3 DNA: TGTGCCAGTAGTCCGATCAGGGGACAGGGGTACAATGAGCAGTTCTTC

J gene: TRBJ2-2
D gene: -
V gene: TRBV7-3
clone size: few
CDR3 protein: CASSLIGQGRYGELFF
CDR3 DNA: TGTGCCAGCAGCTTAATAGGGCAGGGTCGTTACGGGGAGCTGTTTTTT

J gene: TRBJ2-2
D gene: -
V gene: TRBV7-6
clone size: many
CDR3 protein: CASRMRGQSTGELFF
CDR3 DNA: TGTGCCAGCAGGATGAGAGGGCAGAGCACCGGGGAGCTGTTTTTT

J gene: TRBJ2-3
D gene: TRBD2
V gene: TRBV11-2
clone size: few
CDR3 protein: CASSFSGSGDTQYF
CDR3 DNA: TGTGCCAGCAGTTTTAGCGGGAGCGGAGATACGCAGTATTTT